These 19 T cell receptor beta chains came from one sample sequenced in a study of shared clonotypes between healthy human individuals. The protocol was immunoSEQ multiplex PCR, while the TCRdb copy is restricted to in-frame clones and leaves out a portion. The data show 450,000 to 650,000 clones, around 76% seen once. Sequencing was done on a sample of PBMCs. The source is a woman in her forties in good health. Some clones in this sample may be carry-over from other donors' samples.

V gene TRBV27 combines with J gene TRBJ2-1, with 8 bases lining up with TRBD2. The CDR3 contains 13 residues. Per germline, CDR1 MNHEY and CDR2 SMNVEV (reference sequence). The V segment lost 6 bases and the J segment 5 bases; nucleotides outside the gene matches: 3. The CDR3 region is CASRTSANNEQFF. The CDR3 bases are TGTGCCAGCAGGACTAGCGCAAACAATGAGCAGTTCTTC.

The chain employs TRBV7-7 and TRBJ2-5; TRBD1 matches 8 bases. Looked up from germline, CDR1 is SSHAT and CDR2 is FNYEAQ (reference sequence). This CDR3 has 14 amino acids. Trimming took 3 bases from V and 4 from J; bases not matched to a gene: 4. CDR3 sequence: CASSFGQGRETQYF. DNA of the CDR3: TGTGCCAGCAGCTTTGGACAGGGCAGAGAGACCCAGTACTTC.

This clone has only one observation. The V gene is TRBV7-3, the J gene TRBJ2-2; 10 nucleotides agree with TRBD2. The CDR3 is 17 amino acids. Germline V gene sequence: CDR1 SGHTA, CDR2 FQGTGA. After removal of 5 bases from V and 4 bases from J, the junction contained 10 bases not matched to a gene. This CDR3 reads CASSPQGLAGVTGELFF. The DNA for the CDR3 is TGTGCCAGCAGCCCTCAAGGGCTAGCGGGAGTCACCGGGGAGCTGTTTTTT.

The chain links TRBV28 to TRBJ1-3; maybe TRBD1 (5 bases). The CDR3 consists of 14 residues. Germline CDR1 MDHEN, CDR2 SYDVKM. Trimming left V 6 bases short and J 4 bases short, with 13 bases between. The CDR3 reads CASRGEGSGNTIYF. CDR3 bases: TGTGCCAGCAGGGGGGAAGGCTCAGGAAACACCATATATTTT.

This clone has only a few counts. This sequence joins TRBV5-1 and TRBJ1-5; 7 nucleotides align to TRBD1. This CDR3 contains 13 residues. The trim removed 4 bases at V and 4 bases at J, leaving 2 bases unmatched. Germline CDR1 SGHRS, CDR2 YFSETQ. CDR3 region: CASSRDSNQPQHF. The CDR3 DNA follows: TGCGCCAGCAGCCGGGACAGTAATCAGCCCCAGCATTTT.

The chain couples TRBV4-2 to TRBJ1-6; D remains unclear. The germline V gene encodes CDR1 LGHNA and CDR2 YNFKEQ. CDR3 size: 13 residues. V was cut by 5 bases and J by 6 bases, with 8 bases left in between. The CDR3 is CASSGDPNSPLHF. For the CDR3, the DNA is TGTGCCAGCAGCGGAGATCCTAATTCACCCCTCCACTTT.

CDR3 nucleotides: TGCGCCAGCAGCTTGGCCAGGGATTTCACTGAAGCTTTCTTT. This translates into CASSLARDFTEAFF. The rearrangement uses TRBV5-1 and TRBJ1-1; a possible D gene is TRBD1 (5 bases). The V and J ends lost 0 bases and 4 bases respectively, with 10 bases between them. The germline CDR1 and CDR2 sequences are SGHRS and YFSETQ. This CDR3 contains 14 residues. Supplemented by reference TRBV5-1 and TRBJ1-1, the full variable domain reads KAGVTQTPRYLIKTRGQQVTLSCSPISGHRSVSWYQQTPGQGLQFLFEYFSETQRNKGNFPGRFSGRQFSNSRSEMNVSTLELGDSALYLCASSLARDFTEAFFGQGTRLTVV.

The chain combines TRBV5-1 with TRBJ2-1; 10 bases map to TRBD2. The junction had 9 bases not matched to a gene; V was cut back by 1 base and J by 2 bases. CDR3 size: 18 residues. The V gene's germline CDR1 is SGHRS and CDR2 YFSETQ. The CDR3 loop reads CASSLFRTSGTTYNEQFF. In nucleotides, the CDR3 is TGCGCCAGCAGCTTGTTTAGGACTAGCGGAACAACCTACAATGAGCAGTTCTTC.

This chain joins TRBV12-5 and TRBJ2-1; D perhaps matches TRBD1 (6 bases). The germline gives CDR1 LGHNT, CDR2 FRNRAP. This CDR3 region has 16 residues. Trimming left V 5 bases short and J 4 bases short, with 18 bases between. The CDR3 is CASGPPQAGDYNEQFF. The CDR3 DNA reads TGTGCTAGTGGTCCACCCCAGGCAGGGGATTACAATGAGCAGTTCTTC.

This clone was seen once. At one end the junction does not follow the germline gene, possibly because of a read error. CDR3 nucleotide sequence: TGTGCCAGCAGCCAAGGAGTCTATGGCCACACCTTC. As protein: CASSQGVYGHTF. This sequence joins TRBV14 and TRBJ1-2; D not resolved. Germline V gene sequence: CDR1 SGHDN, CDR2 FVKESK. The CDR3 consists of 12 residues. The complete variable domain, with remaining parts taken from reference TRBV14 and TRBJ1-2, reads EAGVTQFPSHSVIEKGQTVTLRCDPISGHDNLYWYRRVMGKEIKFLLHFVKESKQDESGMPNNRFLAERTGGTYSTLKVQPAELEDSGVYFCASSQGVYGHTFGSGTRLTVV.

This sequence joins TRBV2 and TRBJ2-1; 8 bases are a match to TRBD2. This CDR3 region has 15 residues. CDR1 is SNHLY and CDR2 is FYNNEI in the germline V gene. The ends lost 6 bases at V and 0 bases at J; junction bases unmatched: 4. CDR3 region: CASRRSGSSYNEQFF. In DNA form, the CDR3 reads TGTGCCAGCAGGAGAAGCGGGAGCTCCTACAATGAGCAGTTCTTC.

V usage is TRBV6-1 and J usage is TRBJ1-2; D ambiguous. V was pared by 8 bases and J by 8 bases, with 12 bases between. The CDR3 is 11 residues long. Germline lookup yields CDR1 MNHNS and CDR2 SASEGT. Here the CDR3 reads CASGEFYGYTF. The DNA for the CDR3 is TGTGCCAGCGGGGAATTTTACGGCTACACCTTC.

This chain uses TRBV15 with TRBJ2-5, with D hard to call. Germline V gene lookup returns CDR1 LNHNV and CDR2 YYDKDF (reference sequence). This CDR3 spans 14 amino acids. V gave up 0 bases and J gave up 0 bases, with 5 bases separating them. The CDR3 region has the DNA TGTGCCACCAGCAGAGATTACAACCAAGAGACCCAGTACTTC. Its translation is CATSRDYNQETQYF.

To note about this clone: Other DNA sequences in the sample encode the same CDR3. The CDR3 coding sequence is TGTGCCAGCGATCGAGGGTATGAGCAGTTCTTC. Translation gives CASDRGYEQFF. This chain uses TRBV19 with TRBJ2-1, with D tentatively TRBD2 (5 bases). Germline CDR1 is LNHDA and CDR2 is SQIVND (reference sequence). V lost 9 bases to trimming and J lost 8 bases, with 11 bases between them. This CDR3 is 11 amino acids long.

Turning to this clone: A much larger clone sits a single nucleotide away, making a read error possible. This sample includes further DNA sequences coding for the same CDR3. The chain uses TRBV6-1 and TRBJ2-7, with 8 bases identical to TRBD1. V trimming: 6 bases; J trimming: 6 bases; junction bases outside the gene matches: 7. The CDR3 spans 13 residues. CDR1 is MNHNS and CDR2 is SASEGT in the germline V gene. CDR3 DNA sequence: TGTGCCAGCAGGCGAGGGACAGGAGCCGAGCAGTACTTC. Translating it yields CASRRGTGAEQYF.

The chain employs TRBV2 and TRBJ2-1, with D tentatively TRBD1 or TRBD2 (6 bases each). Germline assignment: CDR1 SNHLY and CDR2 FYNNEI. The germline V and J ends were trimmed by 6 bases and 16 bases, with 16 bases remaining between them. This CDR3 has 11 amino acids. DNA for the CDR3: TGTGCCAGCAGGGAGGGGGGTAAGGAATTCTTC. Translating it yields CASREGGKEFF.

The chain has TRBV6-5 and TRBJ2-1; 8 nucleotides line up with TRBD2. The trim removed 1 base at V and 9 bases at J, leaving 11 bases unmatched. The CDR3 extends over 16 amino acids. Germline V CDR1 and CDR2: MNHEY, SVGAGI. This chain's CDR3 is CASSYFTGTRGGEQFF. As DNA, the CDR3 is TGTGCCAGCAGTTACTTTACCGGGACTAGAGGGGGTGAGCAGTTCTTC.

The rearrangement joins TRBV6-5 to TRBJ2-3, with D maybe TRBD1 (5 bases). The CDR3 totals 14 residues. Germline V gene data show CDR1 as MNHEY and CDR2 as SVGAGI. V lost 11 bases and J lost 1, with 16 bases in between. The CDR3 loop is CAAPPGLGTDTQYF. The DNA for the CDR3 is TGTGCCGCCCCGCCAGGGTTGGGCACAGATACGCAGTATTTT.

V is TRBV5-1 and J is TRBJ1-2, with 9 bases fitting TRBD1. The CDR3 is 14 amino acids. The junction had 11 bases not matched to a gene; V was cut back by 4 bases and J by 10 bases. Looked up from germline, CDR1 is SGHRS and CDR2 is YFSETQ. CDR3 loop: CASSPLPGQGNYTF. The CDR3 coding sequence is TGCGCCAGCAGCCCACTGCCGGGACAGGGAAACTACACCTTC.